Below, 24 T cell receptor beta chains from the same sample are listed, as sequenced in a study of cytomegalovirus exposure and HLA in healthy donors. PCR employed 60 Vbeta and 13 Jbeta primers. Data came from immunoSEQ multiplex PCR; TCRdb stores just in-frame clones and leaves some out. The sample records some 150,000 clones, about 82% being singletons. Input material: PBMCs. Receptors originate from a man under 40 in good health and CMV-seronegative.

The chain couples TRBV27 to TRBJ2-2; 7 nucleotides agree with TRBD2. The CDR3 totals 14 residues. CDR1 is MNHEY and CDR2 is SMNVEV in the germline V gene (reference sequence). Trimming took 1 base from V and 7 from J; bases not matched to a gene: 3. CDR3 DNA: TGTGCCAGCAGTTTATTGGGGGGGGGCGGGGAGCTGTTTTTT. Its protein is CASSLLGGGGELFF.

The table lists this clone with a few counts. The V and J genes are TRBV2 and TRBJ1-1, with D unresolved. Trimming removed 5 bases at V and 7 bases at J, with 8 bases between. CDR3 length: 11 residues. The V gene's germline CDR1 is SNHLY and CDR2 FYNNEI. The chain's CDR3 is CASSPRDEAFF. DNA of the CDR3: TGTGCCAGCAGTCCTCGGGATGAAGCTTTCTTT.

This sequence joins TRBV5-4 and TRBJ2-7; D call uncertain. Germline lookup yields CDR1 SGHNT and CDR2 YYREEE (reference sequence). Trimming took 0 bases from V and 0 from J, leaving 10 bases between them. This CDR3 is 15 amino acids long. The CDR3, as DNA: TGTGCCAGCAGCTTGGTCCGCGAAAGCTCCTACGAGCAGTACTTC. Its translation is CASSLVRESSYEQYF. Based on the CDR3 plus reference TRBV5-4 and TRBJ2-7, the full variable domain is ETGVTQSPTHLIKTRGQQVTLRCSSQSGHNTVSWYQQALGQGPQFIFQYYREEENGRGNFPPRFSGLQFPNYSSELNVNALELDDSALYLCASSLVRESSYEQYFGPGTRLTVT.

The V and J genes are TRBV2 and TRBJ2-7, with D tentatively TRBD2 (6 bases). CDR1 SNHLY and CDR2 FYNNEI come from the germline V gene. Trimming shortened V by 0 bases and J by 5 bases, and 23 bases separated the two germline ends. This CDR3 spans 18 amino acids. The CDR3 nucleotides read TGTGCCAGCAGTGAAGCGGGCAGCTTAACATACCAGCGGGACGAGCAGTACTTC. It specifies CASSEAGSLTYQRDEQYF.

The CDR3 spells CASSLYRAYEQYF. The CDR3 nucleotides are TGTGCCAGCAGTTTGTACAGGGCCTACGAGCAGTACTTC. V is TRBV28 and J is TRBJ2-7; maybe TRBD1 (6 bases). V was clipped by 3 bases and J by 2 bases, with 8 bases between them. Germline V lookup: CDR1 MDHEN, CDR2 SYDVKM. CDR3 size: 13 residues. The full variable domain, its missing parts supplied by reference TRBV28 and TRBJ2-7, is DVKVTQSSRYLVKRTGEKVFLECVQDMDHENMFWYRQDPGLGLRLIYFSYDVKMKEKGDIPEGYSVSREKKERFSLILESASTNQTSMYLCASSLYRAYEQYFGPGTRLTVT.

The chain is built from TRBV4-2 and TRBJ1-4; possibly TRBD1 for D (5 bases). The ends were cut back, 4 bases at V and 3 bases at J, with 15 bases in the middle. Germline CDR1 LGHNA, CDR2 YNFKEQ. The CDR3 runs 16 residues. The CDR3 protein is CASSPGGPRANEKLFF. Here the CDR3 DNA reads TGTGCCAGCAGCCCGGGGGGTCCACGGGCTAATGAAAAACTGTTTTTT.

The J gene is TRBJ2-5, the V gene TRBV18; perhaps TRBD2 as D (6 bases). This CDR3 comprises 14 residues. Germline values: CDR1 KGHSH, CDR2 LQKENI. V lost 4 bases, J lost 4 bases, and 13 bases lay in between. The CDR3 here is CASSRSLEGETQYF. As DNA, the CDR3 is TGTGCCAGCTCACGTTCACTGGAGGGAGAGACCCAGTACTTC.

The chain has TRBV5-1 and TRBJ2-7; D is perhaps TRBD1 (6 bases). CDR1 and CDR2 from the germline V gene are SGHRS and YFSETQ. V lost 4 bases to trimming and J lost 4 bases, with 9 bases between them. The CDR3 sequence is 12 residues long. The CDR3 region has the DNA TGCGCCAGCAGCGAACAGGGTTACGAGCAGTACTTC. It yields the protein CASSEQGYEQYF.

The V gene is TRBV27, the J gene TRBJ2-2, with unresolved D. Germline V gene lookup returns CDR1 MNHEY and CDR2 SMNVEV (reference sequence). CDR3 length equals 14 residues. Trimming stripped 3 bases from V and 5 bases from J, with 10 bases between. DNA of the CDR3: TGTGCCAGCAGTTTTTTGGCTTCAACCGGGGAGCTGTTTTTT. Protein product: CASSFLASTGELFF.

This sequence joins TRBV7-2 and TRBJ1-1; 9 nucleotides align to TRBD1. The J segment lost 0 bases and the V segment lost 8 bases, leaving 4 bases of the junction unmatched. This CDR3 is built from 14 residues. Germline V gene data show CDR1 as SGHTA and CDR2 as FQGNSA. The CDR3 bases are TGTGCCAGCCACCGGGACAGGGTGAACACTGAAGCTTTCTTT. Its protein product is CASHRDRVNTEAFF.

The chain carries TRBV6-6 and TRBJ2-4; tentatively, D is TRBD2 (5 bases). CDR1 MNHNY and CDR2 SVGAGI come from the germline V gene (reference sequence). V lost 0 bases to trimming and J lost 8 bases, with 14 bases between them. The length of the CDR3 is 15 residues. The DNA for the CDR3 is TGTGCCAGCAGTTACTCCTGGGTGGTGAGGGACATTCAGTACTTC. Protein: CASSYSWVVRDIQYF.

This clone was observed a handful of times. V and J are TRBV9 and TRBJ2-7, with 13 positions matching TRBD2. This CDR3 has 17 residues. Germline CDR1 SGDLS, CDR2 YYNGEE. J lost 4 bases, V lost 0 bases, and 7 bases had no gene match. This CDR3 is CASSVGRATSGRYEQYF. CDR3 nucleotides: TGTGCCAGCAGCGTAGGGCGGGCGACTAGCGGGAGGTACGAGCAGTACTTC.

This chain links TRBV6-6 with TRBJ2-1, with a tentative D call TRBD1 (5 bases). There are 14 residues in the CDR3. Germline V lookup: CDR1 MNHNY, CDR2 SVGAGI (reference sequence). The V end lost 0 bases, the J end lost 6 bases, and 9 bases lay between the germline ends. The CDR3 is CASSYSDSSNEQFF. As DNA, the CDR3 is TGTGCCAGCAGTTACTCCGACAGCTCCAATGAGCAGTTCTTC.

The gene calls are TRBV13 and TRBJ1-2; TRBD1 matches 9 bases. The CDR3 is 15 amino acids. V lost 0 bases, J lost 7 bases, and 6 bases stayed unmatched. Germline V CDR1 and CDR2: PRHDT, FYEKMQ (reference sequence). As DNA, the CDR3 is TGTGCCAGCAGCTTAGGCCGGGACAGGGTCGCTGGCTACACCTTC. It encodes CASSLGRDRVAGYTF. Full variable domain (missing parts from reference TRBV13 and TRBJ1-2): AAGVIQSPRHLIKEKRETATLKCYPIPRHDTVYWYQQGPGQDPQFLISFYEKMQSDKGSIPDRFSAQQFSDYHSELNMSSLELGDSALYFCASSLGRDRVAGYTFGSGTRLTVV.

This clone was seen a few times. V usage is TRBV4-1 and J usage is TRBJ1-1, with D perhaps TRBD1 (5 bases). V was clipped by 1 base and J by 6 bases, with 12 bases between them. The CDR3 contains 14 residues. Germline V gene data show CDR1 as MGHRA and CDR2 as YSYEKL. The CDR3 coding sequence is TGCGCCAGCAGCCAAGGTCCGGGGGTTCCTGAAGCTTTCTTT. This encodes CASSQGPGVPEAFF.

In its sample, this clone was seen once. This chain links TRBV2 with TRBJ2-7, with 8 positions matching TRBD2. V shed 2 bases, J shed 4 bases, and the junction held 1 base outside the gene matches. Germline-derived CDR1 and CDR2 are SNHLY and FYNNEI. This CDR3 is built from 13 residues. CDR3 loop: CASSEREGYEQYF. The CDR3 nucleotides are TGTGCCAGCAGTGAACGGGAGGGGTACGAGCAGTACTTC.

The chain has TRBV5-1 and TRBJ1-2; 10 bases are shared with TRBD1. V was pared by 1 base and J by 6 bases, with 6 bases of the junction left unmatched. CDR3 size: 15 residues. CDR1 and CDR2 (germline): SGHRS, YFSETQ. In nucleotides, the CDR3 is TGCGCCAGCAGCTTGCGGACAGGGGGGGACGATGGCTACACCTTC. Amino acids: CASSLRTGGDDGYTF.

This clone was seen just once. The gene calls are TRBV5-4 and TRBJ2-7, with 10 bases lining up with TRBD2. This CDR3 is built from 18 residues. The V gene's germline CDR1 is SGHNT and CDR2 YYREEE (reference sequence). V gave up 7 bases and J gave up 0 bases; unmatched junction bases: 16. CDR3 in DNA: TGTGCCAGCGCCGATTTAGTCTCTCGGACTAGCGGCTCCTACGAGCAGTACTTC. Protein: CASADLVSRTSGSYEQYF. The entire variable domain, with the rest obtained from reference TRBV5-4 and TRBJ2-7, is as follows: ETGVTQSPTHLIKTRGQQVTLRCSSQSGHNTVSWYQQALGQGPQFIFQYYREEENGRGNFPPRFSGLQFPNYSSELNVNALELDDSALYLCASADLVSRTSGSYEQYFGPGTRLTVT.

This rearrangement joins TRBV29-1 to TRBJ1-4, with 10 bases matching TRBD1. The junction had 17 bases not matched to a gene; V was cut back by 6 bases and J by 7 bases. CDR1 and CDR2 (germline): SQVTM, ANQGSEA. The CDR3 totals 17 residues. In DNA, the CDR3 is TGCAGCGTAGCCCGACAGGGGGCCTTTGGGATAAGTGAAAAACTGTTTTTT. This gives the protein CSVARQGAFGISEKLFF. The full variable domain, rest sourced from reference TRBV29-1 and TRBJ1-4, is SAVISQKPSRDICQRGTSLTIQCQVDSQVTMMFWYRQQPGQSLTLIATANQGSEATYESGFVIDKFPISRPNLTFSTLTVSNMSPEDSSIYLCSVARQGAFGISEKLFFGSGTQLSVL.

This chain uses TRBV7-2 with TRBJ2-2; TRBD2 agrees at 7 bases. Looked up from germline, CDR1 is SGHTA and CDR2 is FQGNSA. Trimming at V came to 7 bases and at J to 1 base, leaving 9 bases not matched to a gene. This CDR3 is 16 amino acids long. The CDR3 sequence: CASIEKAGKNTGELFF. In nucleotides, the CDR3 is TGTGCCAGCATCGAAAAAGCGGGGAAGAACACCGGGGAGCTGTTTTTT. The variable domain in full, with the rest retrieved from reference TRBV7-2 and TRBJ2-2, is GAGVSQSPSNKVTEKGKDVELRCDPISGHTALYWYRQSLGQGLEFLIYFQGNSAPDKSGLPSDRFSAERTGGSVSTLTIQRTQQEDSAVYLCASIEKAGKNTGELFFGEGSRLTVL.

This clone was counted only a few times. This chain links TRBV2 with TRBJ2-7; D perhaps matches TRBD1 (6 bases). The V gene's germline CDR1 is SNHLY and CDR2 FYNNEI. The CDR3 is made up of 13 amino acids. Trimming pared 5 bases from V and 4 bases from J, leaving 12 bases between. CDR3 region: CASSFSQGYEQYF. The CDR3 nucleotides are TGTGCCAGCAGTTTCTCACAGGGTTACGAGCAGTACTTC.

The gene calls are TRBV28 and TRBJ2-7; D perhaps matches TRBD1 (6 bases). The germline V and J ends were trimmed by 4 bases and 1 base, with 17 bases remaining between them. This CDR3 comprises 16 residues. The V gene's germline CDR1 is MDHEN and CDR2 SYDVKM. CDR3 residues: CASSYRTADLSYEQYF. The CDR3 region has the DNA TGTGCCAGCAGTTACCGGACAGCCGACCTATCCTACGAGCAGTACTTC.

In this sample, this clone turned up a few times. The chain employs TRBV5-1 and TRBJ1-1; 7 nucleotides align to TRBD1. This CDR3 is built from 17 residues. V dropped 0 bases and J dropped 0; count of bases not matched to a gene: 8. Germline V gene sequence: CDR1 SGHRS, CDR2 YFSETQ. The CDR3 reads CASSLGGGSQMNTEAFF. Written as DNA, the CDR3 is TGCGCCAGCAGCTTGGGAGGGGGCTCCCAGATGAACACTGAAGCTTTCTTT.

The genes are TRBV7-9 and TRBJ2-3; D may be TRBD1 (6 bases). Germline lookup yields CDR1 SEHNR and CDR2 FQNEAQ (reference sequence). Trimming stripped 6 bases from V and 0 bases from J, with 10 bases between. The CDR3 is 14 residues long. The CDR3 loop reads CASSIQGSTDTQYF. In nucleotides, the CDR3 is TGTGCCAGCAGTATACAGGGTAGCACAGATACGCAGTATTTT.